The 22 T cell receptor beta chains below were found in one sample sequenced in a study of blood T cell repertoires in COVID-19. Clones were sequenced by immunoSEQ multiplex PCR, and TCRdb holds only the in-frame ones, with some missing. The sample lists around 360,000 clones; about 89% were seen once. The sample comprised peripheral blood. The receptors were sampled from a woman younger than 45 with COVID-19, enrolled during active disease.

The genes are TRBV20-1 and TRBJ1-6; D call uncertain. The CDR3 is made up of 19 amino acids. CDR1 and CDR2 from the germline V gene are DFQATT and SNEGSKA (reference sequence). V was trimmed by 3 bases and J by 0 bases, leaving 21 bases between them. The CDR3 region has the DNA TGCAGTGCTAGTGCCCTCGCAGGTACCACCTTCTCCTATAATTCACCCCTCCACTTT. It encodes CSASALAGTTFSYNSPLHF.

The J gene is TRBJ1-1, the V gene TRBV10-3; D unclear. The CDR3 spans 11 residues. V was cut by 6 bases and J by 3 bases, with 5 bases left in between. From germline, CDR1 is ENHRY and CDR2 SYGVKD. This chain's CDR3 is CAIRSDTEAFF. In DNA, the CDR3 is TGTGCCATCAGATCGGACACTGAAGCTTTCTTT.

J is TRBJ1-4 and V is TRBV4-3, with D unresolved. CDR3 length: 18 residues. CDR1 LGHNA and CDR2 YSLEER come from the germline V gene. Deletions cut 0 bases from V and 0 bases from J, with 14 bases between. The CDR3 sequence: CASSQDTKFGTTNEKLFF. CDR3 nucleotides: TGCGCCAGCAGCCAAGACACGAAGTTCGGGACAACTAATGAAAAACTGTTTTTT.

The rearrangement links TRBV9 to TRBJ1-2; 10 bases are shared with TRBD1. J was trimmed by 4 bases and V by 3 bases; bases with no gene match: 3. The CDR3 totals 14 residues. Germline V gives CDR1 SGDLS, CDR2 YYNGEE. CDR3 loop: CASSATGGAYGYTF. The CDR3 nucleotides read TGTGCCAGCAGCGCGACAGGGGGCGCCTATGGCTACACCTTC.

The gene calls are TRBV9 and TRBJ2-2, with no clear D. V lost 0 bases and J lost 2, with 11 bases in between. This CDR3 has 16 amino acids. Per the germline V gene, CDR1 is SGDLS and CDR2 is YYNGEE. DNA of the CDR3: TGTGCCAGCAGCGTAGAACGGTATTCAAACACCGGGGAGCTGTTTTTT. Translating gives CASSVERYSNTGELFF.

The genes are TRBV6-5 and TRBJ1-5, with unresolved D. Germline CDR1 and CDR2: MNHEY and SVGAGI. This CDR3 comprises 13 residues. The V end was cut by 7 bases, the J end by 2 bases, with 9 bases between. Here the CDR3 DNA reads TGTGCCAGCATAGGAGATGGCAATCAGCCCCAGCATTTT. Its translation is CASIGDGNQPQHF.

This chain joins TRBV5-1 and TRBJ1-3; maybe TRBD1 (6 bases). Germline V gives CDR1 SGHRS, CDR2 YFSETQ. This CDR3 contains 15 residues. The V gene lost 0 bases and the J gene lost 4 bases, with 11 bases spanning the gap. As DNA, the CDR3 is TGCGCCAGCAGCTTGGGACAGGCCGGGGGAAACACCATATATTTT. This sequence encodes CASSLGQAGGNTIYF.

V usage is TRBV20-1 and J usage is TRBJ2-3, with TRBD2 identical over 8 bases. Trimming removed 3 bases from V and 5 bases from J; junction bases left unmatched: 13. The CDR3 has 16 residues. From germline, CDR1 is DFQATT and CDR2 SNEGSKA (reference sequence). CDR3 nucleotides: TGCAGTGCTAGTTTGGGTGGTAGCGGGACGGGAGATACGCAGTATTTT. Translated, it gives CSASLGGSGTGDTQYF.

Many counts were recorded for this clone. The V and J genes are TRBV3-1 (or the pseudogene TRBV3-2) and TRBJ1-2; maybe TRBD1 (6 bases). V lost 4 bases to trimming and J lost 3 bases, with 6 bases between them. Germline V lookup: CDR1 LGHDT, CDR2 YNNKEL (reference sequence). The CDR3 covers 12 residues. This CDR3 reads CASSRTDYGYTF. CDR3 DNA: TGTGCCAGCAGCCGGACAGACTATGGCTACACCTTC.

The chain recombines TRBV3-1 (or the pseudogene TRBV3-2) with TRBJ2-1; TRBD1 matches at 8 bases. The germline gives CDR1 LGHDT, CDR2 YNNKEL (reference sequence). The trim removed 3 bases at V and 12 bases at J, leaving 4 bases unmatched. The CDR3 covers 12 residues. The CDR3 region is CASSQDRVGQFF. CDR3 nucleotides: TGTGCCAGCAGCCAGGACAGGGTAGGGCAGTTCTTC.

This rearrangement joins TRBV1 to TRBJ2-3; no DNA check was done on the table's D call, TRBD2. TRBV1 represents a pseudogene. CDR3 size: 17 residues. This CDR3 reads CTSSQWSGRISTDTQYF. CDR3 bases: TGCACCAGCAGCCAATGGAGCGGGAGGATCAGCACAGATACGCAGTATTTT.

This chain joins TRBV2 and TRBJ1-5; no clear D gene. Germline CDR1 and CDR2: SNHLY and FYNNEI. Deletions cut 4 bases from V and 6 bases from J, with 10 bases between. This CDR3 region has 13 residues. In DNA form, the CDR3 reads TGTGCCAGCAGTGCGGGAGTCGGTCAGCCCCAGCATTTT. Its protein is CASSAGVGQPQHF.

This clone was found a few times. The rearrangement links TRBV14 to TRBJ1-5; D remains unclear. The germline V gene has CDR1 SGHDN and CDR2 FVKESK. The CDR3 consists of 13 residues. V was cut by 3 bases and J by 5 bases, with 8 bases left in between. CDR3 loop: CASSHGSHQPQHF. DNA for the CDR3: TGTGCCAGCAGCCACGGGAGCCATCAGCCCCAGCATTTT.

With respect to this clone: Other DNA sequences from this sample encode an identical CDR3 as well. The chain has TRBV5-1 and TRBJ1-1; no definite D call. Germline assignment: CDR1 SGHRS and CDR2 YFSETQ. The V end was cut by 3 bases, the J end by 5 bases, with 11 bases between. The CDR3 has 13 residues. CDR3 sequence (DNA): TGCGCCAGCAGCTCGTCGGGAGGAACTGAAGCTTTCTTT. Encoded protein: CASSSSGGTEAFF.

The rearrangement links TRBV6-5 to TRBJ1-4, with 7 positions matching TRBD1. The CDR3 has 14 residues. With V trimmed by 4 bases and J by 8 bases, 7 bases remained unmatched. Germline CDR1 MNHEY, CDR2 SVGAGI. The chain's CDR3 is CASSFQGVGEKLFF. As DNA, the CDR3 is TGTGCCAGCAGTTTCCAGGGGGTAGGGGAAAAACTGTTTTTT.

CDR3: CASSRGRGRPFYEQYF. DNA of the CDR3: TGTGCCAGCAGTCGAGGGCGCGGGAGACCATTCTACGAGCAGTACTTC. V usage is TRBV2 and J usage is TRBJ2-7; 7 bases agree with TRBD2. Trimming removed 5 bases from V and 3 bases from J; junction bases left unmatched: 13. The length of the CDR3 is 16 residues. Germline lookup yields CDR1 SNHLY and CDR2 FYNNEI.

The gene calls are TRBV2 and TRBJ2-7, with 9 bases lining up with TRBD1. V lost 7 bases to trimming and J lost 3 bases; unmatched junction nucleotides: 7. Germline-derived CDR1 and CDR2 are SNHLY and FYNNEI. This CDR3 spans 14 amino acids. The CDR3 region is CASTWAGQGYEQYF. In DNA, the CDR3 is TGTGCCAGCACCTGGGCGGGACAGGGCTACGAGCAGTACTTC. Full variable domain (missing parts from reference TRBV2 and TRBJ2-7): EPEVTQTPSHQVTQMGQEVILRCVPISNHLYFYWYRQILGQKVEFLVSFYNNEISEKSEIFDDQFSVERPDGSNFTLKIRSTKLEDSAMYFCASTWAGQGYEQYFGPGTRLTVT.

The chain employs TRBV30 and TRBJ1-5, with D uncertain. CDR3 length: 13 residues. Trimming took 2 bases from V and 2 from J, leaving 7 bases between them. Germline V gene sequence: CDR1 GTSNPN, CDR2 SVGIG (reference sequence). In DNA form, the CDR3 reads TGTGCCTGGAGTAGCGTGGGCAATCAGCCCCAGCATTTT. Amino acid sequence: CAWSSVGNQPQHF.

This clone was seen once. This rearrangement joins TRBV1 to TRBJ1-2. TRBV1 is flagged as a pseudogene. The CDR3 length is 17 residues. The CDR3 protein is CTSSQITSTEPYYGYTF. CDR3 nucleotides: TGCACCAGCAGCCAAATAACATCGACGGAGCCTTACTATGGCTACACCTTC.

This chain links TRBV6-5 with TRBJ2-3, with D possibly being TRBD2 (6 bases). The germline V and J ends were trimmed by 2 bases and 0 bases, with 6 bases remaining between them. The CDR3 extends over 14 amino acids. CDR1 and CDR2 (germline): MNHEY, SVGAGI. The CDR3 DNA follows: TGTGCCAGCAGTTACGGGAGGAGCACAGATACGCAGTATTTT. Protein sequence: CASSYGRSTDTQYF.

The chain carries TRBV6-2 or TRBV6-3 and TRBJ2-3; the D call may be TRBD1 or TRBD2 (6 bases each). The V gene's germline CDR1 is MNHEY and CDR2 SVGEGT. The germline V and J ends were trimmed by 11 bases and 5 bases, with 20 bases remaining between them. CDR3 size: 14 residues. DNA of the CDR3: TGTGCCTCCAGCCGGGGGCTCACGCTAGATACGCAGTATTTT. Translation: CASSRGLTLDTQYF.

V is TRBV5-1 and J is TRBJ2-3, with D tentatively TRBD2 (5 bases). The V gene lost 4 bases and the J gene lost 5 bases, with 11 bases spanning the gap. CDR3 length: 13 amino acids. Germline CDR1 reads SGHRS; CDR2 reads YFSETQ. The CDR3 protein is CASSPDRGDTQYF. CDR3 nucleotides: TGCGCCAGCAGCCCGGACCGGGGAGATACGCAGTATTTT.